Listed below are T cell receptor beta chains from one sample, sequenced in a study of blood T cell repertoires in COVID-19. Repertoires were generated with immunoSEQ multiplex PCR, while TCRdb's copy carries only in-frame clones and drops some. This table holds roughly 51,000 clones, just over 90% found once. Sequencing was carried out using peripheral blood. These receptors were collected from an older man with acute or convalescent COVID-19. The CDR3 runs from the conserved cysteine through the conserved F or W. The D gene is left open where the match is weak. Expanded clones are given a class, and other clones once, few, many or no size at all.

j_gene,d_gene,v_gene,abundance,CDR3nt,CDR3aa
TRBJ1-2,.,TRBV4-3,.,TGCGCCAGCAGCCCTGGGGCAGGGGCTAACTATGGCTACACCTTC,CASSPGAGANYGYTF
TRBJ2-5,TRBD2,TRBV6-4,once,TGTGCCAGCAGTGAAGGCGGGGGGGCCCCAGAGACCCAGTACTTC,CASSEGGGAPETQYF
TRBJ1-4,.,TRBV4-2,few,TGTGCCAGCAGCCAAGGCAGCACAGGGTTTAATGAAAAACTGTTTTTT,CASSQGSTGFNEKLFF
TRBJ2-3,TRBD2,TRBV4-1,.,TGCGCCAGCTCCTACAGGGGCGGGGGGGCTGAAGATACGCAGTATTTT,CASSYRGGGAEDTQYF
TRBJ2-1,.,TRBV10-3,.,TGTGCCATCAGTGGCGACTATTCCAATGAGCAGTTCTTC,CAISGDYSNEQFF
TRBJ2-5,TRBD2,TRBV3-1/TRBV3-2,.,TGTGCCAGCAGCCAAGAAAAGGTATGGCGGGGGGCCCAAGAGACCCAGTACTTC,CASSQEKVWRGAQETQYF
TRBJ1-1,.,TRBV18,.,TGTGCCAGCTCACCACCGTACCGGGGGGAGGATGAAGCTTTCTTT,CASSPPYRGEDEAFF
TRBJ2-6,.,TRBV28,.,TGTGCCAGCAAAACAGGGTCTAGCTCTGGGGCCAACGTCCTGACTTTC,CASKTGSSSGANVLTF
TRBJ2-7,.,TRBV5-1,.,TGCGCCAGCAGCTGGAAACAGGGACCCTCCTACGAGCAGTACTTC,CASSWKQGPSYEQYF
TRBJ1-4,.,TRBV15,.,TGTGCCACCAGCAGAGATCGGGGTACTAATGAAAAACTGTTTTTT,CATSRDRGTNEKLFF
TRBJ2-1,TRBD1,TRBV7-9,.,TGTGCCAGCAGCTCCCGCAGGGACAGGCAATACAATGAGCAGTTCTTC,CASSSRRDRQYNEQFF
TRBJ1-3,.,TRBV30,.,TGTGCCTGGAGTCGGGGGGGGAGAAACACCATATATTTT,CAWSRGGRNTIYF
TRBJ2-7,TRBD2,TRBV7-2,.,TGTGCCAGCAGCTTAATGGCGGGGGGGCTCTACGAGCAGTACTTC,CASSLMAGGLYEQYF
TRBJ2-5,TRBD2,TRBV6-2/TRBV6-3,.,TGTGCCAGCAGTTACTCGAGCGGGGCTATGTACCAAGAGACCCAGTACTTC,CASSYSSGAMYQETQYF
TRBJ1-3,.,TRBV28,.,TGTGCCAGCAGTGCACCATACAGGAGTTACACCATATATTTT,CASSAPYRSYTIYF
TRBJ1-5,.,TRBV6-5,.,TGTGCCAGCAGACCCTTTGGCGGGAATCAGCCCCAGCATTTT,CASRPFGGNQPQHF
TRBJ2-7,TRBD1,TRBV3-1/TRBV3-2,.,TGTGCCACAGATCATGGACAGGGCAAGTATTATGCCTACGAGCAGTACTTC,CATDHGQGKYYAYEQYF
TRBJ2-7,TRBD2,TRBV19,.,TGTGCCAGTAGTAGCGGGGGGCCCTACGAGCAGTACTTC,CASSSGGPYEQYF
TRBJ2-3,TRBD2,TRBV7-9,.,TGTGCCAGCAGCTTAAGGGGACTAGCGGGGGGGCCGTATACGCAGTATTTT,CASSLRGLAGGPYTQYF
TRBJ1-5,.,TRBV30,.,TGTGCCTGGAGCCTCGGAGCCGGACTCAATCAGCCCCAGCATTTT,CAWSLGAGLNQPQHF
TRBJ1-1,TRBD1,TRBV28,.,TGTGCCAGCAGTCGGGACAGTCTGAACACTGAAGCTTTCTTT,CASSRDSLNTEAFF
TRBJ1-1,.,TRBV19,.,TGTGCCAGTAGTATACCGGGGATGAACACTGAAGCTTTCTTT,CASSIPGMNTEAFF
TRBJ2-1,TRBD1,TRBV6-5,.,TGTGCCAGCAGTTCCGGGACAGGGGGCGTCTACAATGAGCAGTTCTTC,CASSSGTGGVYNEQFF
TRBJ2-1,TRBD2,TRBV30,.,TGTGCCTGGGCCATAGCGGGGGCGAGCTCCTACAATGAGCAGTTCTTC,CAWAIAGASSYNEQFF
TRBJ1-1,.,TRBV11-3,.,TGTGCCAGCAGCCTTGGCCATGGGGGAGGCACTGAAGCTTTCTTT,CASSLGHGGGTEAFF
TRBJ2-2,.,TRBV4-3,.,TGCGCCAGCAGGCGGGGACAGTACACCGGGGAGCTGTTTTTT,CASRRGQYTGELFF
TRBJ1-1,.,TRBV12-3/TRBV12-4,.,TGTGCCAGCAGAGGGGAACTTGAAGCTTTCTTT,CASRGELEAFF
TRBJ2-2,.,TRBV11-2,.,TGTGCCAGCAGCTCCCTGACTGAAACCGGGGAGCTGTTTTTT,CASSSLTETGELFF
TRBJ1-1,TRBD1,TRBV28,.,TGTGCCAGCAGTTCCGTCTCCGCCAGGGGGCGGATGTCCTCTGAAGCTTTCTTT,CASSSVSARGRMSSEAFF
TRBJ1-5,.,TRBV4-1,.,TGCGCCAGCAGCCAATCGGCCGTCCGAGGGCCTCAGCCCCAGCATTTT,CASSQSAVRGPQPQHF
TRBJ1-1,.,TRBV29-1,.,TGCAGCGCGAGGACAGATTCGAACACTGAAGCTTTCTTT,CSARTDSNTEAFF
TRBJ2-1,TRBD2,TRBV24-1,.,TGTGCCACCAGTGACCCCCGGGGGGGGATTTACAATGAGCAGTTCTTC,CATSDPRGGIYNEQFF
TRBJ2-4,.,TRBV7-9,.,TGTGCCAGCAGCTCAAACATCGACAGCGCCACGCTAGCCAAAAACATTCAGTACTTC,CASSSNIDSATLAKNIQYF
TRBJ2-5,TRBD2,TRBV20-1,once,TGCAGTGCTAGTCCTCTAGCGGAGCAAGAGACCCAGTACTTC,CSASPLAEQETQYF
TRBJ2-5,TRBD2,TRBV11-2,.,TGTGCCAGCAGCTTCTTCGCGCGGCGGGGGTACCAAGAGACCCAGTACTTC,CASSFFARRGYQETQYF
TRBJ1-5,.,TRBV6-5,.,TGTGCCAGCAGTTTGGGCTGGAACAATCAGCCCCAGCATTTT,CASSLGWNNQPQHF
TRBJ2-3,.,TRBV2,.,TGTGCCAGCAGTGGACAGATTACAGATACGCAGTATTTT,CASSGQITDTQYF
TRBJ2-7,.,TRBV6-2/TRBV6-3,once,TGTGCCAGCAGTTACTCGGGGTTCCACGGGGAAGAGCAGTACTTC,CASSYSGFHGEEQYF
TRBJ1-2,.,TRBV11-2,.,TGTGCCAGCAGCTTAGCCCCTTCGGGTGGCTACACCTTC,CASSLAPSGGYTF
TRBJ2-1,TRBD2,TRBV9,.,TGTGCCAGCAGCGCTATGACTAGCGGGGCGTACAATGAGCAGTTCTTC,CASSAMTSGAYNEQFF
TRBJ1-2,.,TRBV7-3,.,TGTGCCAGCAGTCTCGGACAGAACTATGGCTACACCTTC,CASSLGQNYGYTF
TRBJ2-7,.,TRBV19,.,TGTGCCAGTAGTATTCACGGAGGCAGAACGGTTGAGCAGTACTTC,CASSIHGGRTVEQYF
TRBJ2-1,.,TRBV11-3,.,TGTGCCAGCAGCTTAGGCTACGGCGGGGGCCTAAATGAGCAGTTCTTC,CASSLGYGGGLNEQFF
TRBJ1-3,.,TRBV4-2,.,TGTGCCAGCAGCCAAGATTGGGGGCGACGAGGAAACACCATATATTTT,CASSQDWGRRGNTIYF
TRBJ2-7,.,TRBV12-3/TRBV12-4,.,TGTGCCAGCAGACAGGGTCTCGAGCAGTACTTC,CASRQGLEQYF
TRBJ2-7,.,TRBV11-3,once,TGTGCCAGCAGCTTAGGTGGGACAACCGACAACGAGCAGTACTTC,CASSLGGTTDNEQYF